What follows are 25 T cell receptor beta chains derived from one specimen sequenced in a study of response to subunit inactivated influenza vaccine. TCRdb re-called the RT-PCR reads through MiXCR, storing one row per CDR3 protein. Of more than 150,000 distinct CDR3 sequences in the sample, 9.2% are singletons; the top ten hold roughly a tenth. This specimen consisted of non-naive T cells sorted from PBMCs, obtained on the day of vaccination. The receptors shown here come from a man aged 50-59 years who received an inactivated influenza vaccine.

In its sample, this clonotype was seen a few times. V is TRBV3-1 and J is TRBJ2-5; D gene ambiguous. The ends were cut back, 1 base at V and 5 bases at J, with 8 bases in the middle. The CDR3 covers 13 residues. Germline V gene data show CDR1 as LGHDT and CDR2 as YNNKEL (reference sequence). CDR3 amino acids: CASSQGPLETQYF. The CDR3, as DNA: TGTGCCAGCAGCCAAGGGCCTCTTGAGACCCAGTACTTC.

This clonotype was detected a few times. The chain carries TRBV20-1 and TRBJ2-3; 12 bases are a match to TRBD2. Per the germline V gene, CDR1 is DFQATT and CDR2 is SNEGSKA (reference sequence). The CDR3 extends over 19 amino acids. Trimming at V came to 6 bases and at J to 0 bases, leaving 16 bases not matched to a gene. The CDR3: CSASSQTPLAGGSTDTQYF. CDR3 nucleotides: TGCAGTGCAAGCTCCCAGACCCCACTAGCGGGAGGAAGCACAGATACGCAGTATTTT.

This clonotype was counted between two and nine times. J is TRBJ1-2 and V is TRBV14; TRBD1 might be the D (5 bases). The CDR3 has 14 amino acids. The germline gives CDR1 SGHDN, CDR2 FVKESK. The germline V and J ends were trimmed by 1 base and 6 bases, with 12 bases remaining between them. CDR3 sequence reads: CASSQVGDFHGYTF. The CDR3 region has the DNA TGTGCCAGCAGCCAAGTTGGGGACTTCCATGGCTACACCTTC.

This chain connects TRBV10-3 to TRBJ2-7; TRBD1 aligns across 8 bases. Losses at the gene ends were 6 bases for V and 3 bases for J; bases not matched to a gene: 4. CDR3 length: 13 amino acids. Germline V CDR1 and CDR2: ENHRY, SYGVKD. The CDR3 region has the DNA TGTGCCATCAGCCCGGGGACAGGCTACGAGCAGTACTTC. Protein product: CAISPGTGYEQYF.

This clonotype was observed many times. V is TRBV4-3 and J is TRBJ2-1; 7 nucleotides agree with TRBD1. V gave up 1 base and J gave up 5 bases; unmatched junction bases: 5. The length of the CDR3 is 15 residues. The germline V gene has CDR1 LGHNA and CDR2 YSLEER. The CDR3 region has the DNA TGCGCCAGCAGCCAAGTTCAAGGGGGCAACAATGAGCAGTTCTTC. Its protein is CASSQVQGGNNEQFF.

The chain links TRBV7-3 to TRBJ1-2; TRBD1 is a possible D gene (5 bases). The CDR3 runs 16 residues. V dropped 5 bases and J dropped 4 bases, with 20 bases sitting between them. Germline V gene lookup returns CDR1 SGHTA and CDR2 FQGTGA. The CDR3, as DNA: TGTGCCAGCAGCACCCGTCCGCAGGGAGAGGGCTATGGCTACACCTTC. Its protein is CASSTRPQGEGYGYTF.

V is TRBV29-1 and J is TRBJ2-6; possibly TRBD1 for D (5 bases). This CDR3 comprises 14 residues. Between the trimmed V and J ends, which lost 4 bases and 1 base, there was a span of 8 bases. Germline V gene sequence: CDR1 SQVTM, CDR2 ANQGSEA. The CDR3 region has the DNA TGCAGCGTTGGGGGCGGATCTGGGGCCAACGTCCTGACTTTC. This sequence encodes CSVGGGSGANVLTF.

Ten or more counts support this clonotype. Germline is not matched at one junction end, which may reflect a read error. The chain couples TRBV7-7 to TRBJ2-2; tentative D call: TRBD1 (6 bases). Germline-derived CDR1 and CDR2 are SSHAT and FNYEAQ (reference sequence). The CDR3 is 13 residues long. In nucleotides, the CDR3 is TGTGCTAGCAGCTCACAGGGTACTGGGGAGCTGTTTTTT. Translating it yields CASSSQGTGELFF.

This clonotype was seen at least ten times. J is TRBJ2-3 and V is TRBV12-3 or TRBV12-4; 13 positions match TRBD2. V was clipped by 6 bases and J by 6 bases; unmatched bases: 15. The CDR3 length is 18 residues. The CDR3 region has the DNA TGTGCCAGCAGGTGGACTAGCGGGAGTTTTGTAATCTCGGATACGCAGTATTTT. It yields the protein CASRWTSGSFVISDTQYF.

This clonotype was recorded at least ten times. This sequence joins TRBV6-5 and TRBJ1-1; D ambiguous. This CDR3 is built from 16 residues. Trimming pared 2 bases from V and 4 bases from J, leaving 17 bases between. CDR1 MNHEY and CDR2 SVGAGI come from the germline V gene. The CDR3 DNA reads TGTGCCAGCAGTTACGCAAATAGGGCCGGCAGCACTGAAGCTTTCTTT. Translation gives CASSYANRAGSTEAFF.

This clonotype was recorded a few times. This chain connects TRBV9 to TRBJ2-3, with 10 nucleotides matching TRBD1. The CDR3 has 15 residues. With 3 bases clipped from V and 5 bases from J, the junction kept 6 bases outside the gene matches. Germline V gene data show CDR1 as SGDLS and CDR2 as YYNGEE. For the CDR3, the DNA is TGTGCCAGCAGCGCTAAGACAGGGGGCATAGATACGCAGTATTTT. Encoded protein: CASSAKTGGIDTQYF.

In its sample, this clonotype was seen many times. This sequence joins TRBV5-1 and TRBJ2-3; 7 positions match TRBD2. The junction had 2 bases not matched to a gene; V was cut back by 0 bases and J by 4 bases. Germline V gene data show CDR1 as SGHRS and CDR2 as YFSETQ. CDR3 length: 14 residues. This chain's CDR3 is CASSLGSGADTQYF. CDR3 nucleotides: TGCGCCAGCAGCTTGGGAAGCGGGGCAGATACGCAGTATTTT.

The V call is TRBV15, the J call TRBJ1-1, with 8 bases lining up with TRBD1. Germline V gene lookup returns CDR1 LNHNV and CDR2 YYDKDF (reference sequence). V trimming: 6 bases; J trimming: 4 bases; junction bases outside the gene matches: 10. There are 15 residues in the CDR3. CDR3 amino acids: CATSNIDRGATEAFF. In DNA, the CDR3 is TGTGCCACCAGTAATATAGACAGGGGAGCCACTGAAGCTTTCTTT.

This clonotype appeared many times. This chain joins TRBV28 and TRBJ2-2; 8 nucleotides agree with TRBD2. CDR3 length: 15 residues. Germline V CDR1 and CDR2: MDHEN, SYDVKM. After removal of 7 bases from V and 7 bases from J, the junction contained 11 bases not matched to a gene. The CDR3 region is CASTRTSYKGGELFF. CDR3 nucleotides: TGTGCCAGCACCCGGACTAGCTACAAGGGCGGGGAGCTGTTTTTT.

This clonotype was recorded at least ten times. This rearrangement joins TRBV5-1 to TRBJ2-2, with a possible D match to TRBD2 (6 bases). The length of the CDR3 is 16 residues. From germline, CDR1 is SGHRS and CDR2 YFSETQ. The V gene lost 5 bases and the J gene lost 1 base, with 15 bases spanning the gap. The CDR3 DNA sequence: TGCGCCAGCAGAATGGCGGCGGGAAGGAACACCGGGGAGCTGTTTTTT. Protein product: CASRMAAGRNTGELFF.

In this sample, this clonotype turned up many times. This rearrangement joins TRBV28 to TRBJ1-5; D perhaps matches TRBD1 (6 bases). Per the germline V gene, CDR1 is MDHEN and CDR2 is SYDVKM. The CDR3 covers 16 residues. Trimming cost V 4 bases and J 4 bases, with 17 bases left between them. The CDR3 DNA reads TGTGCCAGCAGTTCCATCAAGGACAGTTTTAATCAGCCCCAGCATTTT. Its protein product is CASSSIKDSFNQPQHF.

This clonotype was counted between two and nine times. This chain uses TRBV12-3 or TRBV12-4 with TRBJ2-7; 8 bases are shared with TRBD1. The CDR3 contains 13 residues. Trimming cost V 6 bases and J 6 bases; bases outside gene matches: 7. The CDR3 loop reads CASSRRGLGEQYF. CDR3 bases: TGTGCCAGCAGCCGCAGGGGGCTAGGCGAGCAGTACTTC.

The chain employs TRBV12-3 or TRBV12-4 and TRBJ1-2, with D hard to call. This CDR3 region has 14 residues. V was clipped by 5 bases and J by 0 bases, with 10 bases between them. Here the CDR3 reads CASSETAANYGYTF. As DNA, the CDR3 is TGTGCCAGCAGTGAGACCGCAGCTAACTATGGCTACACCTTC.

This clonotype showed up just a few times. V gene TRBV20-1 combines with J gene TRBJ2-1, with unresolved D. V was trimmed by 6 bases and J by 1 base, leaving 13 bases between them. CDR3 length: 14 amino acids. Germline values: CDR1 DFQATT, CDR2 SNEGSKA (reference sequence). The CDR3 region has the DNA TGCAGTGCAAGGACGGCTCATTCCTACAATGAGCAGTTCTTC. Translated, it gives CSARTAHSYNEQFF.

The CDR3: CSARSRRETQYF. CDR3 nucleotide sequence: TGCAGTGCCCGAAGCCGCAGGGAGACCCAGTACTTC. This rearrangement joins TRBV20-1 to TRBJ2-5; D not resolved. The CDR3 length is 12 residues. Trimming cost V 6 bases and J 5 bases, with 13 bases left between them. The V gene's germline CDR1 is DFQATT and CDR2 SNEGSKA (reference sequence).

This clonotype was seen many times. V usage is TRBV5-6 and J usage is TRBJ2-7, with D possibly matching TRBD1 (5 bases). Germline V lookup: CDR1 SGHDT, CDR2 YYEEEE. The ends were cut back, 4 bases at V and 3 bases at J, with 14 bases in the middle. This CDR3 contains 14 residues. The CDR3 DNA follows: TGTGCCAGCAGCATCCCGGGTAGGGGCTACGAGCAGTACTTC. Its protein product is CASSIPGRGYEQYF.

This clonotype was observed many times. CDR3 sequence reads: CASSLGGLYNEQFF. The DNA of the CDR3 is TGCGCCAGCAGCTTGGGCGGGCTCTACAATGAGCAGTTCTTC. The rearrangement uses TRBV5-1 and TRBJ2-1; D is possibly TRBD2 (5 bases). Germline V gene lookup returns CDR1 SGHRS and CDR2 YFSETQ. Trimming took off 0 bases at V and 3 bases at J, with 7 bases between the two ends. This CDR3 spans 14 amino acids.

This clonotype appeared many times. The chain recombines TRBV5-1 with TRBJ1-2, with no clear D. CDR1 is SGHRS, CDR2 YFSETQ, per germline. V was trimmed by 1 base and J by 4 bases, leaving 8 bases between them. CDR3 length: 13 amino acids. CDR3 residues: CASSLRGSYGYTF. CDR3 nucleotide sequence: TGCGCCAGCAGCTTGCGTGGCAGCTATGGCTACACCTTC.

This clonotype occurred many times. V gene TRBV15 combines with J gene TRBJ2-1; the D gene is possibly TRBD1 (5 bases). Germline CDR1 LNHNV, CDR2 YYDKDF (reference sequence). The CDR3 has 12 amino acids. The V end lost 0 bases, the J end lost 12 bases, and 9 bases lay between the germline ends. The CDR3 nucleotides are TGTGCCACCAGCAGAGATTTAGGGGCGCAGTTCTTC. This encodes CATSRDLGAQFF.

This clonotype was seen repeatedly, ten times or more. This sequence joins TRBV7-2 and TRBJ2-3, with 12 bases matching TRBD2. The CDR3 length is 16 residues. With V trimmed by 5 bases and J by 1 base, 4 bases remained unmatched. Germline CDR1 and CDR2: SGHTA and FQGNSA. The CDR3 coding sequence is TGTGCCAGCAGCCCTAGCGGGGGGGCTGGCACAGATACGCAGTATTTT. This gives the protein CASSPSGGAGTDTQYF.